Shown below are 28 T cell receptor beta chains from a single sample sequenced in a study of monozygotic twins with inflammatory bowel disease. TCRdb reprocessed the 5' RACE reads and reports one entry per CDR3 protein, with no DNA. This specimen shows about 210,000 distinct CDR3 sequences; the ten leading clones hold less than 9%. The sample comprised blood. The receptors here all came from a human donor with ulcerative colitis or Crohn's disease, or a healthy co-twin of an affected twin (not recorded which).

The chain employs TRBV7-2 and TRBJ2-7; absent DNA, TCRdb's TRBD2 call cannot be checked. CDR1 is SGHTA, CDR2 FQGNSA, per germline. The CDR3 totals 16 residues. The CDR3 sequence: CASSLSPGLAGHEQYF.

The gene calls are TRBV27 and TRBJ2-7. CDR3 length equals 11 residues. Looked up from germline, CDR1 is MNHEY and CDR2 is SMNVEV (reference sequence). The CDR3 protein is CASGWGIEQYF.

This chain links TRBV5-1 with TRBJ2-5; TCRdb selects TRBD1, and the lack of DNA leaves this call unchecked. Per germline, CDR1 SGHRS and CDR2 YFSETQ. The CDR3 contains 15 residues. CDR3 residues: CASSPLGQSQETQYF.

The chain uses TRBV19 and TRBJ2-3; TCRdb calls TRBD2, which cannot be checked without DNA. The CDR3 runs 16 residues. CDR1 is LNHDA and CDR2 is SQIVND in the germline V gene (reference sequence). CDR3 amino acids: CASSIVTSGSSDTQYF.

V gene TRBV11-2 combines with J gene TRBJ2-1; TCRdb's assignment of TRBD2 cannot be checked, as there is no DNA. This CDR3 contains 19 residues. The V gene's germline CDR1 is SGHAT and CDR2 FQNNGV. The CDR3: CASSLDPPGLALKYNEQFF. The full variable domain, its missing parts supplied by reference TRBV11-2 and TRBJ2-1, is EAGVAQSPRYKIIEKRQSVAFWCNPISGHATLYWYQQILGQGPKLLIQFQNNGVVDDSQLPKDRFSAERLKGVDSTLKIQPAKLEDSAVYLCASSLDPPGLALKYNEQFFGPGTRLTVL.

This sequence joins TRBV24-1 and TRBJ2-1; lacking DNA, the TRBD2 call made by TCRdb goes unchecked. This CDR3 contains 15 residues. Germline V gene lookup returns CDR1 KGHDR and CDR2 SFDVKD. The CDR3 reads CATSDPGLGQHEQFF.

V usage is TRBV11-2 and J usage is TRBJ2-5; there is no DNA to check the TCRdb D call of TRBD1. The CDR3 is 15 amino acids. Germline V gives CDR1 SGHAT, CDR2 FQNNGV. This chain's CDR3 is CASSPGYGPQETQYF. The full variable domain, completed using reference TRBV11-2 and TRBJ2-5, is EAGVAQSPRYKIIEKRQSVAFWCNPISGHATLYWYQQILGQGPKLLIQFQNNGVVDDSQLPKDRFSAERLKGVDSTLKIQPAKLEDSAVYLCASSPGYGPQETQYFGPGTRLLVL.

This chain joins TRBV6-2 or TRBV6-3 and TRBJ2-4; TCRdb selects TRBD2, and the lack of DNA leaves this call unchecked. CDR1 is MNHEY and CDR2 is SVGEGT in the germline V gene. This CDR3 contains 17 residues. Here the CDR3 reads CASSYSGLASAKNIQYF.

CDR3 amino acids: CASSRWGEQFF. The chain has TRBV9 and TRBJ2-1; the TCRdb D gene call, TRBD1, has no DNA to confirm it. Germline lookup yields CDR1 SGDLS and CDR2 YYNGEE. This CDR3 spans 11 amino acids.

The CDR3 sequence: CASSLEAGYNEQFF. The V and J genes are TRBV5-1 and TRBJ2-1; the D call of TRBD2 rests on TCRdb alone, since no DNA is present to check it. CDR1 is SGHRS, CDR2 YFSETQ, per germline. The CDR3 length is 14 residues.

The CDR3 spells CASSFDRAHELFF. This sequence joins TRBV7-2 and TRBJ2-1; TCRdb's assignment of TRBD1 cannot be checked, as there is no DNA. The CDR3 is made up of 13 amino acids. Germline V gives CDR1 SGHTA, CDR2 FQGNSA.

CDR3 in amino acids: CASSGVTEQYF. The J gene is TRBJ2-7, the V gene TRBV2. Germline V CDR1 and CDR2: SNHLY, FYNNEI. The CDR3 has 11 amino acids.

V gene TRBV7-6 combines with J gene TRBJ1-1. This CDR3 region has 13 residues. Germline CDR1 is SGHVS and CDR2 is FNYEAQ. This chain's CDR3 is CASSLGDFSEAFF.

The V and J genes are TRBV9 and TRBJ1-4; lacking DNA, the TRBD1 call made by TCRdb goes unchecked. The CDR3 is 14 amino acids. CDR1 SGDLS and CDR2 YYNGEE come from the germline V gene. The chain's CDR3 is CASSVGGAEEKLFF. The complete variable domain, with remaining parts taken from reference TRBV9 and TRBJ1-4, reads DSGVTQTPKHLITATGQRVTLRCSPRSGDLSVYWYQQSLDQGLQFLIQYYNGEERAKGNILERFSAQQFPDLHSELNLSSLELGDSALYFCASSVGGAEEKLFFGSGTQLSVL.

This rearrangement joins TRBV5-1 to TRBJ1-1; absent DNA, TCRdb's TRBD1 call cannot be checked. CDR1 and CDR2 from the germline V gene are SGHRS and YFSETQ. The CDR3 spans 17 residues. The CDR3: CASSFAGDRGLNTEAFF.

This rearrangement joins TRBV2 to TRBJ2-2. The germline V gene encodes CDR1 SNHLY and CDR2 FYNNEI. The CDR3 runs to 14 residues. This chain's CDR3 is CASRMDGNTGELFF.

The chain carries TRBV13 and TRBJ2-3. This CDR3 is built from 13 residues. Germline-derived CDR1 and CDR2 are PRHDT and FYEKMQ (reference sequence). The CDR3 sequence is CASSPRRTDTQYF.

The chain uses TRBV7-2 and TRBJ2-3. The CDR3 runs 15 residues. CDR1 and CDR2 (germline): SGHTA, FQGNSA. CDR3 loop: CASSLARHEADTQYF.

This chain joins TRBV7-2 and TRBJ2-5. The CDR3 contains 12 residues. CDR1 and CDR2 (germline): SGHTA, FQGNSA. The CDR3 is CASRLSGETQYF.

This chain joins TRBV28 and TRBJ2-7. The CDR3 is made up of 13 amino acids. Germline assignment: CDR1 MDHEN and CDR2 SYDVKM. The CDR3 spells CASSVTAKYEQYF.

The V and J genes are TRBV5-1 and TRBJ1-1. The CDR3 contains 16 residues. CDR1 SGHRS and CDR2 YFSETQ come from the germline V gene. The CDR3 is CASSRIGSIVNTEAFF. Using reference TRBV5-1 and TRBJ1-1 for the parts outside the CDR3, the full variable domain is KAGVTQTPRYLIKTRGQQVTLSCSPISGHRSVSWYQQTPGQGLQFLFEYFSETQRNKGNFPGRFSGRQFSNSRSEMNVSTLELGDSALYLCASSRIGSIVNTEAFFGQGTRLTVV.

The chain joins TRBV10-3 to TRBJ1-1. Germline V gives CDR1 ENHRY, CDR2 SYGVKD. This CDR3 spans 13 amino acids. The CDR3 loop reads CAISDLENTEAFF.

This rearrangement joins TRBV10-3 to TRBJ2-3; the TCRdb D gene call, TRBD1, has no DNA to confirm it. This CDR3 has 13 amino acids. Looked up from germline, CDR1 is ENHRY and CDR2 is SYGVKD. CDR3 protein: CAISESPLDTQYF.

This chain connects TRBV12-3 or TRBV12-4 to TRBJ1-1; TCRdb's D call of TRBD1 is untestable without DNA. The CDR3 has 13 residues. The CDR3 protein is CASIPVGNTEAFF.

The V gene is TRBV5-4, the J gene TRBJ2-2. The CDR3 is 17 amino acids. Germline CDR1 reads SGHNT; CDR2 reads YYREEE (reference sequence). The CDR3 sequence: CASSWEPFGANTGELFF. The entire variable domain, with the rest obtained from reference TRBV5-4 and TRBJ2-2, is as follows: ETGVTQSPTHLIKTRGQQVTLRCSSQSGHNTVSWYQQALGQGPQFIFQYYREEENGRGNFPPRFSGLQFPNYSSELNVNALELDDSALYLCASSWEPFGANTGELFFGEGSRLTVL.

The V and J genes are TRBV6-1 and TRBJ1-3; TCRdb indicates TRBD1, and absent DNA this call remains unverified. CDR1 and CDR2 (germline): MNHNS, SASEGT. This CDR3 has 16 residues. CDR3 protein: CASSPGQGHSGNTIYF.

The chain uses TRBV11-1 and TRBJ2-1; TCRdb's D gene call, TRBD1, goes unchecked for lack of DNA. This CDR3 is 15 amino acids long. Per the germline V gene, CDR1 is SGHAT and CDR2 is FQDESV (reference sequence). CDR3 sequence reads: CASSPGAGLGNEQFF.

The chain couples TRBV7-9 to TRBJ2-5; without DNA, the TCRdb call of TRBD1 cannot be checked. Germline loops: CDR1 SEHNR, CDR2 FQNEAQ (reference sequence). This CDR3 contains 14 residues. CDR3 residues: CASSPGQGTETQYF. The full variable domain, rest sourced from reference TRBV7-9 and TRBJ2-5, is DTGVSQNPRHKITKRGQNVTFRCDPISEHNRLYWYRQTLGQGPEFLTYFQNEAQLEKSRLLSDRFSAERPKGSFSTLEIQRTEQGDSAMYLCASSPGQGTETQYFGPGTRLLVL.